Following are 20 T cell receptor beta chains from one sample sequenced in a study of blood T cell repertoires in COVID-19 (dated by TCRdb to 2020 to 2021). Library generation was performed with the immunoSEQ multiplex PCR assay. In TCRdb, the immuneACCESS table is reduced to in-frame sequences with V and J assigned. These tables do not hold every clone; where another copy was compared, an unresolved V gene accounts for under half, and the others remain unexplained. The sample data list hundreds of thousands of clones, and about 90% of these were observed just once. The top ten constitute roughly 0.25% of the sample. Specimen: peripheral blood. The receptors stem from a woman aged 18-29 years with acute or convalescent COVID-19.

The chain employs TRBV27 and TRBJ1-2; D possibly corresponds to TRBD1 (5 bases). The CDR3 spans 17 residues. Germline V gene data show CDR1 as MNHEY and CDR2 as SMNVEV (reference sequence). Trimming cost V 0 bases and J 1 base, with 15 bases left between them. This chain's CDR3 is CASSLSWPGGGNYGYTF. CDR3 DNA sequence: TGTGCCAGCAGTTTATCGTGGCCCGGCGGGGGTAACTATGGCTACACCTTC.

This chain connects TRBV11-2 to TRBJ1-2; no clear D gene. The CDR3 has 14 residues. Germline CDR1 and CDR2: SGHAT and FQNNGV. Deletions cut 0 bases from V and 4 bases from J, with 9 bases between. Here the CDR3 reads CASSLDPRSYGYTF. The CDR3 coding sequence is TGTGCCAGCAGCTTAGACCCACGGAGCTATGGCTACACCTTC.

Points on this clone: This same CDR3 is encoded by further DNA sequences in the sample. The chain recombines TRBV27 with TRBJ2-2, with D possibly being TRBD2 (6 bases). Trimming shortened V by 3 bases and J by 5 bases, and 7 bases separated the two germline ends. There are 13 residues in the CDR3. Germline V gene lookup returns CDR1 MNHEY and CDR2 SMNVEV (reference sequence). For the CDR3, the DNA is TGTGCCAGCAGTTTCGGGGGTACCGGGGAGCTGTTTTTT. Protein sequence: CASSFGGTGELFF.

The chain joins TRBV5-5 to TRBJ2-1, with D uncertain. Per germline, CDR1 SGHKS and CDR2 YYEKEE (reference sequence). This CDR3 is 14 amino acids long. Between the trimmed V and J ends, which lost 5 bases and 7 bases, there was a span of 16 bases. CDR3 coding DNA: TGTGCCAGCAGTGATACTACTTTCGGGAATGAGCAGTTCTTC. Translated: CASSDTTFGNEQFF. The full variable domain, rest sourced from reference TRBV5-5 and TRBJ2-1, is DAGVTQSPTHLIKTRGQQVTLRCSPISGHKSVSWYQQVLGQGPQFIFQYYEKEERGRGNFPDRFSARQFPNYSSELNVNALLLGDSALYLCASSDTTFGNEQFFGPGTRLTVL.

The DNA of the CDR3 is TGTGCCAGCAGTGAAACTAGCGGGGGGCGCACAGATACGCAGTATTTT. Its translation is CASSETSGGRTDTQYF. The gene calls are TRBV6-4 and TRBJ2-3; TRBD2 aligns across 12 bases. The germline V gene has CDR1 MRHNA and CDR2 SNTAGT. The ends lost 3 bases at V and 1 base at J; junction bases unmatched: 2. CDR3 size: 16 residues.

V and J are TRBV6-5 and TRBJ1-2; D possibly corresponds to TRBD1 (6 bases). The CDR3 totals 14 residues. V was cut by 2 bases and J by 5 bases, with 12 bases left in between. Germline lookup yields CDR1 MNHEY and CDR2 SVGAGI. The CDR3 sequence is CASSYVQGRYGYTF. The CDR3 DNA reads TGTGCCAGCAGTTACGTCCAGGGGCGGTATGGCTACACCTTC.

The DNA for the CDR3 is TGTGCCTGGTTTCTCGGGGTTAACTATGGCTACACCTTC. It translates to CAWFLGVNYGYTF. This chain uses TRBV30 with TRBJ1-2; D is ambiguous. CDR1 and CDR2 from the germline V gene are GTSNPN and SVGIG (reference sequence). This CDR3 contains 13 residues. V gave up 5 bases and J gave up 1 base, with 11 bases separating them.

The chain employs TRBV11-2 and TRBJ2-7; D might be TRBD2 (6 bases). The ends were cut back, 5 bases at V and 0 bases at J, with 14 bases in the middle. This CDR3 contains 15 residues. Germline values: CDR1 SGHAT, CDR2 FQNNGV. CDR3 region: CASSPGRGGSYEQYF. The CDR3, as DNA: TGTGCCAGCAGCCCTGGGCGGGGTGGCTCCTACGAGCAGTACTTC.

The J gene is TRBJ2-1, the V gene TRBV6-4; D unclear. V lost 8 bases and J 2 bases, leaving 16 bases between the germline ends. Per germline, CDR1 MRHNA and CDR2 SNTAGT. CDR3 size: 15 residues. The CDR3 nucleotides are TGTGCCAGCTCCCAGGTGCACGGTGCCTACAATGAGCAGTTCTTC. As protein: CASSQVHGAYNEQFF.

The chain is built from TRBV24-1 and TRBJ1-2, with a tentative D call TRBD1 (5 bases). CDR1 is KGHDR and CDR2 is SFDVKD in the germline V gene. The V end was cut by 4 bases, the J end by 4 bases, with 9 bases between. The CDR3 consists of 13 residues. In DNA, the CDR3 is TGTGCCACCAGTGAGCAGGGTCTCTATGGCTACACCTTC. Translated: CATSEQGLYGYTF.

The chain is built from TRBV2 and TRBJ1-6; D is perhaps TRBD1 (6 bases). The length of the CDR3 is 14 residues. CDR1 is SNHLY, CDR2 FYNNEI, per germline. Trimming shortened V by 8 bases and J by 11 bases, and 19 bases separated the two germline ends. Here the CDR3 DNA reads TGTGCCAGCCAACGAACAGGGTTAACGCCACCCCTCCACTTT. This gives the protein CASQRTGLTPPLHF.

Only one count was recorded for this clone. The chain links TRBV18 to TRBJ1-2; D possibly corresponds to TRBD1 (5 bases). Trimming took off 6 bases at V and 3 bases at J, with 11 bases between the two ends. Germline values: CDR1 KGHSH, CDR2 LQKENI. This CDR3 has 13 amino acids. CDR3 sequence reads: CASSGGTYYGYTF. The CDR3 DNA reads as TGTGCCAGCTCCGGGGGGACCTACTATGGCTACACCTTC.

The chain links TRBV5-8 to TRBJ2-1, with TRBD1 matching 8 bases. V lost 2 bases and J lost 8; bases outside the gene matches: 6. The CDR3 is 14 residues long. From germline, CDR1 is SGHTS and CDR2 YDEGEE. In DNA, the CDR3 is TGTGCCAGCAGCTTCCAGGGGGCGTTGGATGAGCAGTTCTTC. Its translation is CASSFQGALDEQFF.

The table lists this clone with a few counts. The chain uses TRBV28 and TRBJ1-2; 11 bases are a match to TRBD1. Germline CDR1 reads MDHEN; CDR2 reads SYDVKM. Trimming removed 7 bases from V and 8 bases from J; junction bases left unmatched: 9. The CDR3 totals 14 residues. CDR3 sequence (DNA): TGTGCCAGCAACTCGGACAGGGGGCGAAGGGGCTACACCTTC. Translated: CASNSDRGRRGYTF.

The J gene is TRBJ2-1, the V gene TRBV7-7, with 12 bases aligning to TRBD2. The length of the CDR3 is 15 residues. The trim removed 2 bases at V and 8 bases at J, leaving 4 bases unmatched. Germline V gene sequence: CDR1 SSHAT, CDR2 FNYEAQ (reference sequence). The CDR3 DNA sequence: TGTGCCAGCAGCTTACTAGCGGGGGGGCCCGATGAGCAGTTCTTC. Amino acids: CASSLLAGGPDEQFF.

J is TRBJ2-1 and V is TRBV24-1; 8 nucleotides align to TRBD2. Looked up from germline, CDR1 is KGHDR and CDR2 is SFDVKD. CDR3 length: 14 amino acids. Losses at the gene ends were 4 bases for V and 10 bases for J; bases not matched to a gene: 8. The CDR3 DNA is TGTGCCACCAGTGAGAGCGGGGGTTCGTTGGAGCAGTTCTTC. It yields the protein CATSESGGSLEQFF.

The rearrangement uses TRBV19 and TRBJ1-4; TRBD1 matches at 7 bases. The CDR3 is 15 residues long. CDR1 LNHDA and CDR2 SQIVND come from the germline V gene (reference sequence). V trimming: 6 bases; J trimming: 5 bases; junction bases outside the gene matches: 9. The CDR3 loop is CASSIAGTVNEKLFF. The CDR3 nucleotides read TGTGCCAGTAGCATCGCGGGGACAGTAAATGAAAAACTGTTTTTT. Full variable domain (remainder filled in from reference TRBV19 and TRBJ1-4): DGGITQSPKYLFRKEGQNVTLSCEQNLNHDAMYWYRQDPGQGLRLIYYSQIVNDFQKGDIAEGYSVSREKKESFPLTVTSAQKNPTAFYLCASSIAGTVNEKLFFGSGTQLSVL.

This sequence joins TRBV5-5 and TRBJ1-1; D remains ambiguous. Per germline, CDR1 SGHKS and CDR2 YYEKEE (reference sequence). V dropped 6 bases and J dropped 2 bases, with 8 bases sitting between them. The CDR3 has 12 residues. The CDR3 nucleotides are TGTGCCAGCACCCGGGGAAACACTGAAGCTTTCTTT. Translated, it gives CASTRGNTEAFF.

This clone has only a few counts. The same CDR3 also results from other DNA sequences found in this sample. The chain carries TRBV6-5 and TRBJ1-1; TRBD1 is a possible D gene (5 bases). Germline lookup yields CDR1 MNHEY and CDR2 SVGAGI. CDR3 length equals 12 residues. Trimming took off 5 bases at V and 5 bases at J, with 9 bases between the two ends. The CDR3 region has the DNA TGTGCCAGCAGTAGGGGAGGGACTGAAGCTTTCTTT. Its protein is CASSRGGTEAFF.

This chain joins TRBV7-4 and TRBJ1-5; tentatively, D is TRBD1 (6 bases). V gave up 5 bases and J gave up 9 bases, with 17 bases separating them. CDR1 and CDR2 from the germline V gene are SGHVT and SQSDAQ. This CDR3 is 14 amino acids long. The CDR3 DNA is TGTGCCAGCAGCCCCCGAGGGGGGGATAGGCCCCAGCATTTT. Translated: CASSPRGGDRPQHF.